One sample yielded the 27 T cell receptor beta chains listed below, sequenced in a study of CD8 T cells in ankylosing spondylitis. Overall study findings and caveats: Ankylosing spondylitis blood appeared to carry a characteristic TCR beta motif of under ten highly homologous variants.

These TCRs are of unknown antigen specificity. Via MiXCR, TCRdb re-called the 5' RACE reads, giving one row per CDR3 protein. This sample yields 700,000 to 850,000 distinct CDR3 sequences, of which approximately 12% are seen a single time; 0.51% belongs to the top ten. Sample: blood, either unsorted or a sorted T cell fraction (not recorded which). The source is a male donor with ankylosing spondylitis.

This clonotype has ten or more counts. This chain links TRBV20-1 with TRBJ2-7, with a tentative D call TRBD2 (6 bases). The ends were cut back, 6 bases at V and 1 base at J, with 13 bases in the middle. The CDR3 length is 13 residues. Per the germline V gene, CDR1 is DFQATT and CDR2 is SNEGSKA (reference sequence). CDR3 in amino acids: CSARGGISYEQYF. As DNA, the CDR3 is TGCAGTGCCCGTGGGGGGATTTCCTACGAGCAGTACTTC.

There are a few counts of this clonotype. The rearrangement joins TRBV11-2 to TRBJ2-3, with 9 nucleotides matching TRBD1. The V segment lost 4 bases and the J segment 2 bases; nucleotides outside the gene matches: 7. Per germline, CDR1 SGHAT and CDR2 FQNNGV. CDR3 length: 16 amino acids. The CDR3 DNA follows: TGTGCCAGCAGCTCATACAGGGGGCGCACCACAGATACGCAGTATTTT. Protein product: CASSSYRGRTTDTQYF.

The gene calls are TRBV18 and TRBJ2-1, with TRBD2 matching over 11 bases. V dropped 2 bases and J dropped 6; count of bases not matched to a gene: 3. Germline-derived CDR1 and CDR2 are KGHSH and LQKENI. The CDR3 extends over 15 amino acids. CDR3 protein: CASSPEGLAGNEQFF. CDR3 nucleotide sequence: TGTGCCAGCTCACCAGAAGGACTAGCGGGCAATGAGCAGTTCTTC.

This clonotype has at least ten counts. The chain recombines TRBV4-3 with TRBJ1-1; a possible D gene is TRBD1 (5 bases). V lost 3 bases and J lost 5, with 13 bases in between. The CDR3 loop spans 14 amino acids. CDR1 is LGHNA, CDR2 YSLEER, per germline. DNA of the CDR3: TGCGCCAGCAGCCACCGGGGGGACGGAACTGAAGCTTTCTTT. Residues: CASSHRGDGTEAFF.

This clonotype showed up just a few times. The chain couples TRBV5-1 to TRBJ2-7; D is perhaps TRBD2 (5 bases). The V gene's germline CDR1 is SGHRS and CDR2 YFSETQ. The length of the CDR3 is 14 residues. Trimming shortened V by 1 base and J by 7 bases, and 15 bases separated the two germline ends. The CDR3 coding sequence is TGCGCCAGCAGCTTGACGGGAACCAGAGGGGAGCAGTACTTC. The encoded protein is CASSLTGTRGEQYF.

This chain uses TRBV2 with TRBJ2-2; D perhaps matches TRBD1 (5 bases). CDR1 and CDR2 (germline): SNHLY, FYNNEI. Trimming removed 6 bases at V and 2 bases at J, with 10 bases between. The CDR3 runs to 14 residues. The CDR3 is CASRRQTNTGELFF. Here the CDR3 DNA reads TGTGCCAGCAGACGACAGACTAACACCGGGGAGCTGTTTTTT.

The rearrangement joins TRBV28 to TRBJ2-4; possible D gene TRBD2, 6 bases. V was clipped by 2 bases and J by 1 base, with 18 bases between them. This CDR3 region has 18 residues. The germline gives CDR1 MDHEN, CDR2 SYDVKM. This CDR3 reads CASSLNRWGGGAKNIQYF. The CDR3 DNA sequence: TGTGCCAGCAGTTTAAATAGGTGGGGAGGTGGGGCCAAAAACATTCAGTACTTC.

This clonotype was detected many times. This chain uses TRBV7-3 with TRBJ2-5; tentatively, D is TRBD2 (5 bases). Germline assignment: CDR1 SGHTA and CDR2 FQGTGA. Trimming left V 4 bases short and J 0 bases short, with 6 bases between. The CDR3 is 13 residues long. CDR3 loop: CASSWRDQETQYF. The CDR3, as DNA: TGTGCCAGCAGCTGGCGGGACCAAGAGACCCAGTACTTC.

The chain employs TRBV20-1 and TRBJ2-5; D is perhaps TRBD2 (5 bases). Germline loops: CDR1 DFQATT, CDR2 SNEGSKA (reference sequence). The V gene lost 6 bases and the J gene lost 5 bases, with 19 bases spanning the gap. The CDR3 contains 14 residues. CDR3 residues: CSAVSPGIWETQYF. The DNA for the CDR3 is TGCAGTGCGGTCTCTCCCGGGATCTGGGAGACCCAGTACTTC.

This clonotype was counted ten times or more. The rearrangement joins TRBV20-1 to TRBJ2-1, with TRBD2 matching over 10 bases. The CDR3 covers 15 residues. Losses at the gene ends were 5 bases for V and 1 base for J; bases not matched to a gene: 5. CDR1 and CDR2 (germline): DFQATT, SNEGSKA (reference sequence). The CDR3 is CSAPAGGKSYNEQFF. DNA for the CDR3: TGCAGTGCTCCAGCGGGGGGGAAGTCCTACAATGAGCAGTTCTTC.

This clonotype was seen many times. This sequence joins TRBV10-3 and TRBJ1-2; D possibly corresponds to TRBD1 (5 bases). The CDR3 consists of 13 residues. Germline assignment: CDR1 ENHRY and CDR2 SYGVKD. Between the trimmed V and J ends, which lost 2 bases and 4 bases, there was a span of 8 bases. CDR3 sequence: CAISERDSYGYTF. CDR3 sequence (DNA): TGTGCCATCAGTGAGAGAGACAGCTATGGCTACACCTTC.

This clonotype was observed a few times. The chain combines TRBV20-1 with TRBJ2-7; D possibly corresponds to TRBD2 (5 bases). Trimming took 4 bases from V and 7 from J, leaving 11 bases between them. In germline, CDR1 is DFQATT, CDR2 SNEGSKA (reference sequence). The CDR3 is 11 residues long. The CDR3 DNA follows: TGCAGTGCTACCTCTACTAGGGAGCAGTACTTC. This codes for CSATSTREQYF.

CDR3 coding DNA: TGTGCCAGCAGCTTTTCGGGTTCGGGCAATGAGCAGTTCTTC. Amino acids: CASSFSGSGNEQFF. This chain connects TRBV11-3 to TRBJ2-1; D not resolved. CDR1 is SGHNT and CDR2 is YENEEA in the germline V gene. The CDR3 runs to 14 residues. V gave up 3 bases and J gave up 6 bases, with 12 bases separating them.

A few counts support this clonotype. V and J are TRBV5-1 and TRBJ2-5; tentative D call: TRBD2 (6 bases). Trimming took 4 bases from V and 2 from J, leaving 12 bases between them. The CDR3 covers 14 residues. The germline V gene encodes CDR1 SGHRS and CDR2 YFSETQ. This CDR3 reads CASSVAGIQETQYF. DNA of the CDR3: TGCGCCAGCAGCGTCGCGGGAATTCAAGAGACCCAGTACTTC.

The DNA of the CDR3 is TGCAGTGCTGAAAGGGGACCCTCAGGAGATACGCAGTATTTT. It encodes CSAERGPSGDTQYF. The chain joins TRBV20-1 to TRBJ2-3, with D possibly called TRBD1 or TRBD2 (5 bases each). CDR1 and CDR2 from the germline V gene are DFQATT and SNEGSKA (reference sequence). There are 14 residues in the CDR3. Trimming removed 5 bases at V and 5 bases at J, with 17 bases between.

The chain links TRBV27 to TRBJ1-1; no definite D call. Germline CDR1 MNHEY, CDR2 SMNVEV (reference sequence). Deletions cut 7 bases from V and 0 bases from J, with 9 bases between. The CDR3 length is 13 residues. The DNA for the CDR3 is TGTGCCAGCATTAATTGGGTGAACACTGAAGCTTTCTTT. Residues: CASINWVNTEAFF.

At least ten counts were recorded for this clonotype. One end of the junction varies from germline; a read error may be responsible. V and J are TRBV5-1 and TRBJ2-1; 11 bases fit TRBD2. The CDR3 contains 15 residues. Germline values: CDR1 SGHRS, CDR2 YFSETQ. The CDR3: CASSLGTSGYNEQFF. The CDR3 DNA reads TGTGCCAGCAGCTTGGGGACTAGCGGCTACAATGAGCAGTTCTTC. Drawing the rest from reference TRBV5-1 and TRBJ2-1, the complete variable domain is KAGVTQTPRYLIKTRGQQVTLSCSPISGHRSVSWYQQTPGQGLQFLFEYFSETQRNKGNFPGRFSGRQFSNSRSEMNVSTLELGDSALYLCASSLGTSGYNEQFFGPGTRLTVL.

The chain is built from TRBV20-1 and TRBJ1-4; D perhaps matches TRBD1 (6 bases). CDR1 and CDR2 (germline): DFQATT, SNEGSKA (reference sequence). The CDR3 is 14 residues long. Deletions cut 6 bases from V and 7 bases from J, with 18 bases between. CDR3 nucleotide sequence: TGCAGTGCGCTTACAGGGCAATCGGGTGAAAAACTGTTTTTT. Protein: CSALTGQSGEKLFF.

This clonotype appeared a few times. The V gene is TRBV5-1, the J gene TRBJ2-3; TRBD2 matches 13 bases. Losses at the gene ends were 3 bases for V and 4 bases for J; bases not matched to a gene: 20. Germline V gene sequence: CDR1 SGHRS, CDR2 YFSETQ. This CDR3 is 21 amino acids long. In DNA form, the CDR3 reads TGCGCCAGCAGCTCGCGCTGGGGACTAGCGGGACGCACCCCATCGTCAGATACGCAGTATTTT. Translation: CASSSRWGLAGRTPSSDTQYF.

This clonotype has only a few counts. At one end, the junction sequence differs from germline, possibly due to a read error. V is TRBV20-1 and J is TRBJ2-6; TRBD1 agrees at 10 bases. Germline V gene lookup returns CDR1 DFQATT and CDR2 SNEGSKA (reference sequence). The CDR3 runs 17 residues. CDR3 in amino acids: CCASPGQGNSGANVLTF. Here the CDR3 DNA reads TGCTGTGCTAGTCCGGGACAGGGGAACTCTGGGGCCAACGTCCTGACTTTC.

This chain uses TRBV7-9 with TRBJ2-6; 8 bases map to TRBD2. The CDR3 length is 17 residues. CDR1 SEHNR and CDR2 FQNEAQ come from the germline V gene (reference sequence). The junction had 5 bases not matched to a gene; V was cut back by 4 bases and J by 0 bases. CDR3 nucleotide sequence: TGTGCCAGCAGCTCCCGGCGGGGGGCCTCTGGGGCCAACGTCCTGACTTTC. Translating it yields CASSSRRGASGANVLTF.

The sample holds many counts of this clonotype. The V call is TRBV29-1, the J call TRBJ2-1; a possible D gene is TRBD2 (5 bases). V was trimmed by 4 bases and J by 5 bases, leaving 15 bases between them. CDR3 length equals 14 residues. Per germline, CDR1 SQVTM and CDR2 ANQGSEA. Here the CDR3 reads CSVVRNNGDNEQFF. Here the CDR3 DNA reads TGCAGCGTTGTAAGGAATAACGGGGACAATGAGCAGTTCTTC.

This clonotype showed up just a few times. The rearrangement joins TRBV2 to TRBJ2-7, with D hard to call. Deletions cut 2 bases from V and 9 bases from J, with 20 bases between. The CDR3 runs to 15 residues. Germline CDR1 SNHLY, CDR2 FYNNEI. The CDR3 spells CASSESSAGRRWQYF. The CDR3, as DNA: TGTGCCAGCAGTGAATCTTCGGCAGGCCGTAGGTGGCAGTACTTC.

The chain couples TRBV5-1 to TRBJ2-7; TRBD2 is a possible D gene (6 bases). Trimming shortened V by 4 bases and J by 3 bases, and 14 bases separated the two germline ends. The CDR3 loop spans 14 amino acids. CDR1 is SGHRS, CDR2 YFSETQ, per germline. CDR3 nucleotides: TGCGCCAGCAGCCCGGGACGGGGAGGCTACGAGCAGTACTTC. It specifies CASSPGRGGYEQYF.

This clonotype was detected only a few times. The V and J genes are TRBV7-3 and TRBJ2-5, with D perhaps assigned TRBD1 or TRBD2 (5 bases each). Germline V CDR1 and CDR2: SGHTA, FQGTGA. V dropped 5 bases and J dropped 3 bases, with 16 bases sitting between them. There are 15 residues in the CDR3. The CDR3 spells CASSPLGGVEETQYF. CDR3 in DNA: TGTGCCAGCAGCCCTCTTGGGGGAGTCGAAGAGACCCAGTACTTC.

The sample holds a few counts of this clonotype. This rearrangement joins TRBV9 to TRBJ1-1; D remains ambiguous. V lost 4 bases, J lost 7 bases, and 8 bases lay in between. CDR3 size: 11 residues. CDR1 and CDR2 from the germline V gene are SGDLS and YYNGEE. CDR3 sequence (DNA): TGTGCCAGCAGCCCCCAAAGTGAAGCTTTCTTT. Translating gives CASSPQSEAFF.

This clonotype was counted only a few times. This sequence joins TRBV3-1 and TRBJ1-2; tentative D call: TRBD1 (6 bases). This CDR3 spans 14 amino acids. Germline V CDR1 and CDR2: LGHDT, YNNKEL (reference sequence). Trimming took 1 base from V and 3 from J, leaving 9 bases between them. The CDR3 DNA reads as TGTGCCAGCAGCCAAGTCGGGACATACTATGGCTACACCTTC. Translating it yields CASSQVGTYYGYTF.